Shown below are 19 T cell receptor beta chains from a single sample sequenced in a study of Graves' ophthalmopathy and Graves' hyperthyroidism. Beta-chain TCR CDR3 regions were amplified from RNA transcripts. Scientists carried out first-round RT-PCR using HTBI primers and then a second-round multiplex PCR. TCRdb passed the multiplex PCR reads through MiXCR, listing each CDR3 protein once. Of some 240,000 distinct CDR3 sequences in the sample, 45% were seen once. The sequenced sample was peripheral blood. These receptors originate from an adult man with Graves' ophthalmopathy.

This chain joins TRBV7-3 and TRBJ2-5, with 9 bases aligning to TRBD1. This CDR3 spans 15 amino acids. Trimming took 1 base from V and 2 from J; bases not matched to a gene: 2. Germline CDR1 SGHTA, CDR2 FQGTGA. The chain's CDR3 is CASSLMGQGQETQYF. The DNA of the CDR3 is TGTGCCAGCAGCTTAATGGGACAGGGTCAAGAGACCCAGTACTTC.

The J gene is TRBJ2-5, the V gene TRBV2, with D perhaps being TRBD1 or TRBD2 (6 bases each). Germline CDR1 reads SNHLY; CDR2 reads FYNNEI. CDR3 length equals 15 residues. The V end was cut by 3 bases, the J end by 5 bases, with 16 bases between. CDR3 nucleotides: TGTGCCAGCAGTGATCCGGCGGGACAAGGGGAGACCCAGTACTTC. This sequence encodes CASSDPAGQGETQYF.

The V gene is TRBV10-3, the J gene TRBJ2-3; D unresolved. CDR1 is ENHRY and CDR2 is SYGVKD in the germline V gene. CDR3 size: 11 residues. The V end lost 6 bases, the J end lost 1 base, and 2 bases lay between the germline ends. In DNA form, the CDR3 reads TGTGCCATCAGGGGCACAGATACGCAGTATTTT. Residues: CAIRGTDTQYF.

This clonotype appeared a few times. This sequence joins TRBV4-1 and TRBJ1-2; TRBD1 might be the D (5 bases). The CDR3 sequence is 15 residues long. Germline CDR1 and CDR2: MGHRA and YSYEKL. V lost 2 bases, J lost 5 bases, and 15 bases lay in between. The DNA for the CDR3 is TGCGCCAGCAGCCAAACCTCGGGACGGCAGTATGGCTACACCTTC. The encoded protein is CASSQTSGRQYGYTF.

This chain links TRBV7-9 with TRBJ2-7; tentatively, D is TRBD1 (5 bases). The germline V gene encodes CDR1 SEHNR and CDR2 FQNEAQ (reference sequence). The CDR3 extends over 13 amino acids. Trimming took 6 bases from V and 5 from J, leaving 14 bases between them. The CDR3 here is CASSQGRADEQYF. CDR3 DNA sequence: TGTGCCAGCAGTCAGGGCAGGGCCGACGAGCAGTACTTC.

This clonotype occurred a few times. The chain has TRBV7-3 and TRBJ2-5; 10 bases agree with TRBD2. The CDR3 runs to 15 residues. The trim removed 2 bases at V and 2 bases at J, leaving 2 bases unmatched. Germline V gene lookup returns CDR1 SGHTA and CDR2 FQGTGA. As DNA, the CDR3 is TGTGCCAGCAGCTTATCGGGACTAGCGCAAGAGACCCAGTACTTC. Amino acids: CASSLSGLAQETQYF.

The chain carries TRBV7-2 and TRBJ2-7; 9 bases fit TRBD2. The CDR3 is 16 residues long. CDR1 and CDR2 (germline): SGHTA, FQGNSA. With 0 bases clipped from V and 0 bases from J, the junction kept 3 bases outside the gene matches. The CDR3 DNA sequence: TGTGCCAGCAGCTTAGCGGTGACTAGCGGCTCCTACGAGCAGTACTTC. Protein product: CASSLAVTSGSYEQYF. The full variable domain, its missing parts supplied by reference TRBV7-2 and TRBJ2-7, is GAGVSQSPSNKVTEKGKDVELRCDPISGHTALYWYRQSLGQGLEFLIYFQGNSAPDKSGLPSDRFSAERTGGSVSTLTIQRTQQEDSAVYLCASSLAVTSGSYEQYFGPGTRLTVT.

The chain carries TRBV7-8 and TRBJ1-6; TRBD1 might be the D (6 bases). The germline V gene encodes CDR1 SGHVS and CDR2 FQNEAQ. V was cut by 0 bases and J by 8 bases, with 11 bases left in between. This CDR3 is 15 amino acids long. DNA for the CDR3: TGTGCCAGCAGCTTAGCCTCGGCAGGGGATTCACCCCTCCACTTT. It encodes CASSLASAGDSPLHF. Combining the CDR3 with reference TRBV7-8 and TRBJ1-6 gives the whole variable domain GAGVSQSPRYKVAKRGQDVALRCDPISGHVSLFWYQQALGQGPEFLTYFQNEAQLDKSGLPSDRFFAERPEGSVSTLKIQRTQQEDSAVYLCASSLASAGDSPLHFGNGTRLTVT.

The chain links TRBV7-9 to TRBJ2-2; D is ambiguous. Germline loops: CDR1 SEHNR, CDR2 FQNEAQ (reference sequence). Trimming pared 4 bases from V and 4 bases from J, leaving 10 bases between. The CDR3 consists of 14 residues. The CDR3 loop reads CASSSPSGTGELFF. CDR3 DNA sequence: TGTGCCAGCAGCTCCCCCTCGGGCACCGGGGAGCTGTTTTTT.

The chain recombines TRBV10-1 with TRBJ2-5; D might be TRBD2 (6 bases). The CDR3 extends over 14 amino acids. The germline V gene encodes CDR1 WNHNN and CDR2 SYGVQD (reference sequence). V lost 4 bases to trimming and J lost 11 bases, with 20 bases between them. The CDR3 nucleotides are TGCGCCAGCAGTGTTAGCGGACTCACAGATACGCAGTACTTC. Its protein is CASSVSGLTDTQYF.

For this clonotype: A clone one base away is much larger, so this may be a read error. The CDR3 is CASSRGNEYEQYF. The CDR3 DNA reads TGCGCCAGCAGCCGGGGCAACGAATACGAGCAGTACTTC. The J gene is TRBJ2-7, the V gene TRBV10-1; D might be TRBD1 or TRBD2, each matching 5 bases. V lost 6 bases and J 4 bases, leaving 13 bases between the germline ends. Germline values: CDR1 WNHNN, CDR2 SYGVQD (reference sequence). CDR3 size: 13 residues.

This clonotype was picked up a small number of times. V gene TRBV7-2 combines with J gene TRBJ1-2; D ambiguous. The CDR3 length is 13 residues. Trimming cost V 1 base and J 8 bases, with 11 bases left between them. Germline CDR1 reads SGHTA; CDR2 reads FQGNSA. As DNA, the CDR3 is TGTGCCAGCAGCTTAGGATCGGCCCGAGGCTACACCTTC. It specifies CASSLGSARGYTF.

As regards this clonotype: A read error may produce the germline difference seen at one junction end. This chain joins TRBV11-1 and TRBJ1-5, with a possible D match to TRBD1 (5 bases). The CDR3 is 16 residues long. CDR1 is SGHAT and CDR2 is FQDESV in the germline V gene (reference sequence). As DNA, the CDR3 is TGCGCCAGCAGCCAGGGTCAGGGAGTTAGCAATCAGCCCCAGCATTTT. Translation gives CASSQGQGVSNQPQHF.

This chain joins TRBV25-1 and TRBJ2-2; 9 positions agree with TRBD2. CDR3 length: 15 residues. J gave up 6 bases and V 2 bases, and 4 bases lay outside the gene matches. CDR1 is MGHDK and CDR2 is SYGVNS in the germline V gene. In DNA form, the CDR3 reads TGTGCCAGCAGTGAAATACTAGCGGGCCCCGGGGAGCTGTTTTTT. Translation: CASSEILAGPGELFF.

This clonotype was seen ten or more times. The gene calls are TRBV29-1 and TRBJ2-2; D remains unclear. With 3 bases removed from V and 8 bases from J, the gap between germline ends came to 4 bases. Germline CDR1 and CDR2: SQVTM and ANQGSEA. This CDR3 region has 10 residues. The CDR3 DNA is TGCAGCGTTGAGCTTGGGGAGCTGTTTTTT. This gives the protein CSVELGELFF.

The CDR3 loop reads CASSLAAGFNYGYTF. The CDR3 region has the DNA TGTGCCAGCAGCTTAGCGGCGGGATTTAACTATGGCTACACCTTC. The J gene is TRBJ1-2, the V gene TRBV7-8; no clear D. The germline V gene has CDR1 SGHVS and CDR2 FQNEAQ. The ends were cut back, 0 bases at V and 1 base at J, with 9 bases in the middle. CDR3 size: 15 residues.

This clonotype was seen only a few times. This chain connects TRBV20-1 to TRBJ1-5; 8 bases match TRBD1. The CDR3 totals 13 residues. Losses at the gene ends were 8 bases for V and 4 bases for J; bases not matched to a gene: 7. Germline V gene lookup returns CDR1 DFQATT and CDR2 SNEGSKA (reference sequence). The CDR3 coding sequence is TGCAGTTCCCAGGGGGCCCCAAATCAGCCCCAGCATTTT. This gives the protein CSSQGAPNQPQHF.

The CDR3: CASVDRVGTEAFF. CDR3 nucleotide sequence: TGTGCCAGCGTGGACAGGGTGGGGACTGAAGCTTTCTTT. The chain couples TRBV2 to TRBJ1-1, with 8 positions matching TRBD1. The CDR3 is 13 residues long. With V trimmed by 8 bases and J by 5 bases, 7 bases remained unmatched. The V gene's germline CDR1 is SNHLY and CDR2 FYNNEI.

This clonotype came up many times. The gene calls are TRBV29-1 and TRBJ1-1; D is undetermined. This CDR3 has 12 amino acids. V lost 3 bases, J lost 3 bases, and 8 bases lay in between. Per germline, CDR1 SQVTM and CDR2 ANQGSEA. The CDR3 loop is CSVDPRDTEAFF. DNA of the CDR3: TGCAGCGTTGACCCCCGGGACACTGAAGCTTTCTTT.